What follows are 16 T cell receptor beta chains derived from one specimen sequenced in a study of blood T cell repertoires in COVID-19. The repertoire was sequenced with immunoSEQ multiplex PCR; TCRdb's copy has only in-frame clones and lacks some. The data show under 200,000 clones, roughly nine tenths seen once. The sample taken for sequencing was peripheral blood. The receptors were gathered from a man in his late teens or twenties with acute or convalescent COVID-19.

DNA of the CDR3: TGTGCCAGTAGTATAGACAGGGCAATCGGGGAGCTGTTTTTT. Its translation is CASSIDRAIGELFF. This chain links TRBV19 with TRBJ2-2; D may be TRBD1 (5 bases). CDR1 and CDR2 (germline): LNHDA, SQIVND (reference sequence). Trimming took off 0 bases at V and 7 bases at J, with 9 bases between the two ends. The CDR3 has 14 amino acids.

The genes are TRBV9 and TRBJ1-6; 8 bases fit TRBD1. V dropped 6 bases and J dropped 7; count of bases not matched to a gene: 6. This CDR3 has 14 amino acids. Germline values: CDR1 SGDLS, CDR2 YYNGEE. DNA of the CDR3: TGTGCCAGCACCGGACAGGGTCAAAATTCACCCCTCCACTTT. Residues: CASTGQGQNSPLHF.

The J gene is TRBJ2-7, the V gene TRBV11-2; tentative D call: TRBD1 (5 bases). In germline, CDR1 is SGHAT, CDR2 FQNNGV. The V end was cut by 5 bases, the J end by 2 bases, with 13 bases between. CDR3 length: 14 amino acids. CDR3 in amino acids: CASSHPGAAYEQYV. The DNA for the CDR3 is TGTGCCAGCAGCCACCCTGGGGCGGCCTACGAGCAGTACGTC.

The chain links TRBV9 to TRBJ2-1; tentatively, D is TRBD1 (6 bases). CDR1 SGDLS and CDR2 YYNGEE come from the germline V gene. Trimming shortened V by 4 bases and J by 7 bases, and 18 bases separated the two germline ends. The CDR3 length is 15 residues. The CDR3 DNA reads as TGTGCCAGCAGCTCCAACCACAGGGTTGAGAATGAGCAGTTCTTC. This codes for CASSSNHRVENEQFF.

V and J are TRBV12-3 or TRBV12-4 and TRBJ1-5; D uncertain. V shed 6 bases and J shed 0 bases, with 3 bases lying between them. The CDR3 runs 12 residues. CDR3 region: CASSHSNQPQHF. The CDR3 nucleotides are TGTGCCAGCAGCCATAGCAATCAGCCCCAGCATTTT.

This clone was observed a single time. The J gene is TRBJ1-2, the V gene TRBV7-3, with 8 nucleotides matching TRBD1. Per the germline V gene, CDR1 is SGHTA and CDR2 is FQGTGA. Unmatched junction bases numbered 15, after V lost 4 bases and J lost 8 bases. CDR3 length: 16 amino acids. The CDR3 sequence: CASSSGQGKRYDGYTF. Here the CDR3 DNA reads TGTGCCAGCAGCTCAGGACAGGGAAAACGATATGACGGCTACACCTTC.

The chain recombines TRBV11-2 with TRBJ2-5, with D possibly TRBD1 on 6 matching bases. Germline V gene lookup returns CDR1 SGHAT and CDR2 FQNNGV. The CDR3 length is 14 residues. With 5 bases removed from V and 5 bases from J, the gap between germline ends came to 15 bases. The CDR3 DNA is TGTGCCAGCAGCATCTATCAGGGGTCGGAGACCCAGTACTTC. Its translation is CASSIYQGSETQYF.

V usage is TRBV18 and J usage is TRBJ1-5; possibly TRBD1 for D (5 bases). Trimming pared 3 bases from V and 5 bases from J, leaving 14 bases between. Germline V gives CDR1 KGHSH, CDR2 LQKENI. This CDR3 region has 15 residues. CDR3 coding DNA: TGTGCCAGCTCACCCGTGGGGGGTGGGGATCAGCCCCAGCATTTT. It codes for CASSPVGGGDQPQHF.

This chain uses TRBV11-2 with TRBJ1-6; 10 bases align to TRBD1. The CDR3 consists of 15 residues. Unmatched junction bases numbered 2, after V lost 3 bases and J lost 6 bases. In germline, CDR1 is SGHAT, CDR2 FQNNGV. The chain's CDR3 is CASSFGTGVNSPLHF. The DNA for the CDR3 is TGTGCCAGCAGCTTCGGGACAGGGGTTAATTCACCCCTCCACTTT. Looking up the rest from reference TRBV11-2 and TRBJ1-6 gives the full variable domain: EAGVAQSPRYKIIEKRQSVAFWCNPISGHATLYWYQQILGQGPKLLIQFQNNGVVDDSQLPKDRFSAERLKGVDSTLKIQPAKLEDSAVYLCASSFGTGVNSPLHFGNGTRLTVT.

The chain recombines TRBV6-5 with TRBJ2-2, with a tentative D call TRBD2 (6 bases). The germline CDR1 and CDR2 sequences are MNHEY and SVGAGI. The CDR3 is 14 amino acids. The V end was cut by 4 bases, the J end by 7 bases, with 13 bases between. CDR3 DNA sequence: TGTGCCAGCAGTTTAGTGGGGGGAGGCGGGGAGCTGTTTTTT. It specifies CASSLVGGGGELFF.

The CDR3 sequence: CASRGQGAVEAFF. In DNA, the CDR3 is TGTGCCAGCAGGGGACAGGGGGCGGTTGAAGCTTTCTTT. The chain employs TRBV6-5 and TRBJ1-1, with 12 bases aligning to TRBD1. Germline V CDR1 and CDR2: MNHEY, SVGAGI. The CDR3 sequence is 13 residues long. The ends lost 6 bases at V and 7 bases at J; junction bases unmatched: 3.

The chain has TRBV4-1 and TRBJ2-1; D is perhaps TRBD1 (5 bases). The V end lost 1 base, the J end lost 7 bases, and 17 bases lay between the germline ends. This CDR3 comprises 16 residues. Per germline, CDR1 MGHRA and CDR2 YSYEKL. The CDR3 protein is CASSQVARRGLNEQFF. DNA for the CDR3: TGCGCCAGCAGCCAAGTTGCCCGTAGGGGTTTGAATGAGCAGTTCTTC.

This clone was detected once. V gene TRBV12-5 combines with J gene TRBJ1-5; D is unclear. Germline-derived CDR1 and CDR2 are LGHNT and FRNRAP. V lost 5 bases and J lost 0, with 20 bases in between. The CDR3 is made up of 18 amino acids. The CDR3 sequence is CASGITLPKENSNQPQHF. CDR3 DNA sequence: TGTGCTAGTGGTATCACCCTTCCCAAGGAGAATAGCAATCAGCCCCAGCATTTT.

V and J are TRBV5-1 and TRBJ2-1; 9 nucleotides line up with TRBD1. This CDR3 has 15 residues. V was pared by 3 bases and J by 7 bases, with 8 bases of the junction left unmatched. Germline lookup yields CDR1 SGHRS and CDR2 YFSETQ. Written as DNA, the CDR3 is TGCGCCAGCAGCTCAGGGTGGGGGACAGGGAATGAGCAGTTCTTC. It translates to CASSSGWGTGNEQFF.

The chain carries TRBV18 and TRBJ1-4; D is perhaps TRBD1 (6 bases). This CDR3 is 19 amino acids long. Germline V gene lookup returns CDR1 KGHSH and CDR2 LQKENI. V lost 5 bases and J 2 bases, leaving 24 bases between the germline ends. CDR3 DNA sequence: TGTGCCAGCTCAACCCAACAGGGCGCGTCAGTCTCGACTAATGAAAAACTGTTTTTT. Translated, it gives CASSTQQGASVSTNEKLFF. The full variable domain, its missing parts supplied by reference TRBV18 and TRBJ1-4, is NAGVMQNPRHLVRRRGQEARLRCSPMKGHSHVYWYRQLPEEGLKFMVYLQKENIIDESGMPKERFSAEFPKEGPSILRIQQVVRGDSAAYFCASSTQQGASVSTNEKLFFGSGTQLSVL.

This clone was counted between two and nine times. The gene calls are TRBV5-1 and TRBJ1-4; D uncertain. The CDR3 contains 13 residues. CDR1 is SGHRS and CDR2 is YFSETQ in the germline V gene. Trimming left V 0 bases short and J 10 bases short, with 10 bases between. The CDR3 here is CASSLGPGAKLFF. The CDR3, as DNA: TGCGCCAGCAGCTTGGGGCCCGGAGCAAAACTGTTTTTT.